This passage covers 26 T cell receptor beta chains from one sample sequenced in a study of T cell changes during pregnancy in multiple sclerosis. Clones were sequenced by immunoSEQ multiplex PCR, and TCRdb holds only the in-frame ones, with some missing. The sample shows 45,000 to 75,000 clones, 90% to 95% of them seen only once. The material sequenced was peripheral blood, taken in the first trimester of pregnancy. The receptors were gathered from a female donor with multiple sclerosis, enrolled in a pregnancy study.

CDR3 nucleotide sequence: TGTGCCAGCAGCTTTCGGGGAGGGAACACCGGGGAGCTGTTTTTT. It encodes CASSFRGGNTGELFF. The genes are TRBV7-6 and TRBJ2-2; possible D gene TRBD2, 6 bases. With 3 bases removed from V and 1 base from J, the gap between germline ends came to 9 bases. The CDR3 sequence is 15 residues long. Germline V lookup: CDR1 SGHVS, CDR2 FNYEAQ.

V usage is TRBV7-9 and J usage is TRBJ1-2; 10 bases are a match to TRBD1. The germline CDR1 and CDR2 sequences are SEHNR and FQNEAQ (reference sequence). With 5 bases clipped from V and 7 bases from J, the junction kept 16 bases outside the gene matches. CDR3 size: 17 residues. CDR3 residues: CASSPRRGQGPQGGYTF. The CDR3 bases are TGTGCCAGCAGCCCACGGAGGGGACAGGGGCCCCAGGGTGGCTACACCTTC.

The chain employs TRBV20-1 and TRBJ2-1, with D unclear. CDR1 and CDR2 (germline): DFQATT, SNEGSKA (reference sequence). Trimming removed 3 bases at V and 8 bases at J, with 8 bases between. The CDR3 covers 11 residues. CDR3 loop: CSASSADEQFF. The CDR3 DNA reads TGCAGTGCTAGCAGCGCCGATGAGCAGTTCTTC.

The chain employs TRBV4-3 and TRBJ2-1; D might be TRBD1 (6 bases). The CDR3 has 15 residues. The V gene lost 0 bases and the J gene lost 4 bases, with 10 bases spanning the gap. Germline values: CDR1 LGHNA, CDR2 YSLEER. The CDR3: CASSQDSGQYNEQFF. CDR3 coding DNA: TGCGCCAGCAGCCAAGATTCAGGACAGTACAATGAGCAGTTCTTC.

This chain joins TRBV9 and TRBJ2-1; 9 positions agree with TRBD2. V gave up 0 bases and J gave up 7 bases; unmatched junction bases: 5. CDR1 is SGDLS and CDR2 is YYNGEE in the germline V gene. The CDR3 is 15 amino acids. CDR3 DNA sequence: TGTGCCAGCAGCGTAGAGAGTAGCGGGGGTAATGAGCAGTTCTTC. Its protein product is CASSVESSGGNEQFF. Using reference TRBV9 and TRBJ2-1 for the parts outside the CDR3, the full variable domain is DSGVTQTPKHLITATGQRVTLRCSPRSGDLSVYWYQQSLDQGLQFLIQYYNGEERAKGNILERFSAQQFPDLHSELNLSSLELGDSALYFCASSVESSGGNEQFFGPGTRLTVL.

This clone showed up just once. The rearrangement joins TRBV6-1 to TRBJ1-2, with 9 bases that match TRBD1. Germline V gene sequence: CDR1 MNHNS, CDR2 SASEGT. The CDR3 consists of 14 residues. The V segment lost 2 bases and the J segment 5 bases; nucleotides outside the gene matches: 3. Written as DNA, the CDR3 is TGTGCCAGCAGTGAACTGACAGGGGGGTATGGCTACACCTTC. Translated, it gives CASSELTGGYGYTF.

The gene calls are TRBV11-2 and TRBJ2-4, with unresolved D. Germline-derived CDR1 and CDR2 are SGHAT and FQNNGV. CDR3 length: 12 amino acids. Trimming removed 1 base at V and 8 bases at J, with 6 bases between. The CDR3 DNA sequence: TGTGCCAGCAGCTTAGCTGGAGACATTCAGTACTTC. This sequence encodes CASSLAGDIQYF. The whole variable domain, filled in from reference TRBV11-2 and TRBJ2-4, reads EAGVAQSPRYKIIEKRQSVAFWCNPISGHATLYWYQQILGQGPKLLIQFQNNGVVDDSQLPKDRFSAERLKGVDSTLKIQPAKLEDSAVYLCASSLAGDIQYFGAGTRLSVL.

V gene TRBV27 combines with J gene TRBJ1-1, with D possibly TRBD1 on 5 matching bases. Trimming cost V 8 bases and J 0 bases, with 22 bases left between them. The CDR3 extends over 17 amino acids. Germline values: CDR1 MNHEY, CDR2 SMNVEV (reference sequence). The CDR3 sequence is CASVPFRRGGMNTEAFF. CDR3 in DNA: TGTGCCAGCGTCCCCTTCAGGAGGGGCGGGATGAACACTGAAGCTTTCTTT.

The J gene is TRBJ1-6, the V gene TRBV5-4, with D perhaps matching TRBD1 (5 bases). The germline gives CDR1 SGHNT, CDR2 YYREEE (reference sequence). V lost 2 bases and J 8 bases, leaving 14 bases between the germline ends. This CDR3 region has 15 residues. The CDR3 DNA is TGTGCCAGCAGCTTTAGTATACGCAGGGATTCACCCCTCCACTTT. Translation: CASSFSIRRDSPLHF.

The genes are TRBV20-1 and TRBJ2-5; the D is unclear. Trimming removed 6 bases at V and 3 bases at J, with 8 bases between. CDR3 length: 11 amino acids. CDR1 DFQATT and CDR2 SNEGSKA come from the germline V gene (reference sequence). CDR3 coding DNA: TGCAGTGCCCGGAGAGAAGAGACCCAGTACTTC. Translating gives CSARREETQYF.

The genes are TRBV7-2 and TRBJ2-5, with TRBD1 as a possible D gene (6 bases). Germline-derived CDR1 and CDR2 are SGHTA and FQGNSA. Trimming left V 5 bases short and J 3 bases short, with 13 bases between. The CDR3 consists of 14 residues. In DNA form, the CDR3 reads TGTGCCAGCAGCCTCCAGGGGCAAAAAGAGACCCAGTACTTC. Its translation is CASSLQGQKETQYF.

The table lists this clone with a count of one. The V and J genes are TRBV18 and TRBJ2-1; 9 nucleotides line up with TRBD1. CDR1 is KGHSH and CDR2 is LQKENI in the germline V gene. This CDR3 is 17 amino acids long. V shed 1 base and J 8 bases; nucleotides not matched to a gene: 12. The CDR3 DNA reads as TGTGCCAGCTCACCACTCTCCTTGGGACAGGGCGCCTATGAGCAGTTCTTC. It codes for CASSPLSLGQGAYEQFF.

The chain carries TRBV9 and TRBJ2-1; 8 positions match TRBD1. After removal of 0 bases from V and 5 bases from J, the junction contained 7 bases not matched to a gene. CDR3 length: 16 amino acids. From germline, CDR1 is SGDLS and CDR2 YYNGEE. The CDR3 bases are TGTGCCAGCAGCGTAGCTCTAGGACAGGGCAACAATGAGCAGTTCTTC. Protein sequence: CASSVALGQGNNEQFF.

The rearrangement joins TRBV29-1 to TRBJ2-1; 7 bases are shared with TRBD1. This CDR3 comprises 13 residues. Germline CDR1 reads SQVTM; CDR2 reads ANQGSEA. Trimming took 7 bases from V and 5 from J; bases not matched to a gene: 8. CDR3: CSATGILDNEQFF. In DNA, the CDR3 is TGCAGCGCGACAGGGATTTTAGACAATGAGCAGTTCTTC.

This rearrangement joins TRBV6-5 to TRBJ1-1; 7 bases match TRBD1. The CDR3 is 13 residues long. J lost 8 bases, V lost 0 bases, and 3 bases had no gene match. Germline lookup yields CDR1 MNHEY and CDR2 SVGAGI. DNA of the CDR3: TGTGCCAGCAGTTACTCGAGGGGGCGCGAAGCTTTCTTT. Translation: CASSYSRGREAFF.

The chain links TRBV6-4 to TRBJ2-2, with 8 nucleotides matching TRBD2. Trimming removed 7 bases from V and 4 bases from J; junction bases left unmatched: 8. This CDR3 is built from 15 residues. Germline V gene sequence: CDR1 MRHNA, CDR2 SNTAGT. The CDR3 loop is CASKAYSGVTGELFF. The CDR3 nucleotides are TGTGCCAGCAAGGCCTATAGCGGGGTCACCGGGGAGCTGTTTTTT.

This sequence joins TRBV5-1 and TRBJ2-3, with 8 bases identical to TRBD2. The length of the CDR3 is 16 residues. Germline V gene sequence: CDR1 SGHRS, CDR2 YFSETQ. After removal of 5 bases from V and 1 base from J, the junction contained 9 bases not matched to a gene. The CDR3 protein is CASSPTGGQGTDTQYF. DNA of the CDR3: TGCGCCAGCAGTCCTACGGGGGGGCAGGGCACAGATACGCAGTATTTT.

A remark on this clone: Different DNA sequences within this sample yield the same CDR3. DNA for the CDR3: TGTGCCAGCAGTTACTCGACAGGCGGAGAGTCACCCCTCCACTTT. Residues: CASSYSTGGESPLHF. The chain combines TRBV6-5 with TRBJ1-6; possible D gene TRBD1, 6 bases. Trimming cost V 0 bases and J 10 bases, with 13 bases left between them. In germline, CDR1 is MNHEY, CDR2 SVGAGI. The CDR3 runs 15 residues.

The chain is built from TRBV14 and TRBJ1-2, with 9 bases identical to TRBD1. V trimming: 5 bases; J trimming: 0 bases; junction bases outside the gene matches: 19. The CDR3 totals 20 residues. CDR1 is SGHDN, CDR2 FVKESK, per germline. The CDR3 spells CASSKYGIGTGLRSNYGYTF. CDR3 coding DNA: TGTGCCAGCAGCAAATACGGTATCGGGACAGGGCTAAGGTCTAACTATGGCTACACCTTC.

The rearrangement links TRBV11-2 to TRBJ1-3; 8 bases line up with TRBD1. The CDR3 totals 14 residues. Per germline, CDR1 SGHAT and CDR2 FQNNGV. The trim removed 9 bases at V and 4 bases at J, leaving 8 bases unmatched. The CDR3 DNA sequence: TGTGCCAGTGGGAGACAGGGGCTCGGAAACACCATATATTTT. Translating it yields CASGRQGLGNTIYF.

The chain is built from TRBV9 and TRBJ2-2; D is ambiguous. Germline lookup yields CDR1 SGDLS and CDR2 YYNGEE. The germline V and J ends were trimmed by 3 bases and 4 bases, with 10 bases remaining between them. The CDR3 runs to 14 residues. In DNA form, the CDR3 reads TGTGCCAGCAGCGGGCCGACGGGCACCGGGGAGCTGTTTTTT. Protein sequence: CASSGPTGTGELFF.

The chain carries TRBV6-4 and TRBJ2-7; perhaps TRBD1 as D (5 bases). The CDR3 consists of 12 residues. Germline-derived CDR1 and CDR2 are MRHNA and SNTAGT. The ends were cut back, 2 bases at V and 6 bases at J, with 8 bases in the middle. CDR3 protein: CASSDVQGEQYF. The CDR3 DNA reads as TGTGCCAGCAGTGACGTCCAGGGCGAGCAGTACTTC.

The DNA for the CDR3 is TGCGCCAGCAGTCCCCTCGATATTTTTTCATACGGCACTGAAGCTTTCTTT. It codes for CASSPLDIFSYGTEAFF. This chain links TRBV4-1 with TRBJ1-1; no reliable D call. Germline assignment: CDR1 MGHRA and CDR2 YSYEKL. Trimming stripped 6 bases from V and 4 bases from J, with 24 bases between. The CDR3 runs to 17 residues.

This chain links TRBV6-1 with TRBJ1-3; D gene ambiguous. CDR1 MNHNS and CDR2 SASEGT come from the germline V gene. V shed 11 bases and J shed 4 bases, with 18 bases lying between them. The CDR3 extends over 14 amino acids. Written as DNA, the CDR3 is TGTGCCCTGAGGTCATCCTCTACCGGAAACACCATATATTTT. As protein: CALRSSSTGNTIYF.

This sequence joins TRBV30 and TRBJ1-1, with TRBD1 as a possible D gene (6 bases). CDR1 and CDR2 from the germline V gene are GTSNPN and SVGIG (reference sequence). Between the trimmed V and J ends, which lost 2 bases and 4 bases, there was a span of 11 bases. The CDR3 sequence is 13 residues long. In DNA, the CDR3 is TGTGCCTGGAGTAAGGGGGTAAGCACTGAAGCTTTCTTT. It is translated as CAWSKGVSTEAFF.

The chain uses TRBV4-3 and TRBJ2-5; D is unresolved. V gave up 0 bases and J gave up 3 bases, with 8 bases separating them. Germline CDR1 is LGHNA and CDR2 is YSLEER. The CDR3 has 14 amino acids. The CDR3 here is CASSQDTGEETQYF. The CDR3 nucleotides are TGCGCCAGCAGCCAAGATACGGGTGAAGAGACCCAGTACTTC.